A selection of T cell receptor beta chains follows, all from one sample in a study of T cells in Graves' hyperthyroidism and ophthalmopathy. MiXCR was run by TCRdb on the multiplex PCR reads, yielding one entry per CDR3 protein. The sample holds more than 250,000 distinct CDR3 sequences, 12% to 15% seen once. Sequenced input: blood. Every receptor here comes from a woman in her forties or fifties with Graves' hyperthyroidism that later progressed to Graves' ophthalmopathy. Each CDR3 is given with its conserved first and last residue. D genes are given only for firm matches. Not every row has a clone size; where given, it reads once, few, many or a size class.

CDR3 protein: CASSHPGTATGELFF; CDR3 DNA: TGTGCCAGCAGCCACCCAGGGACCGCCACCGGGGAGCTGTTTTTT; CDR3 length: 15; J gene: TRBJ2-2; clone size: -; D gene: -; V gene: TRBV5-4
CDR3 protein: CASSWGGTTNTEASF; CDR3 DNA: TGTGCCAGCAGCTGGGGAGGAACAACGAACACTGAAGCTTCCTTT; CDR3 length: 15; J gene: TRBJ1-1; clone size: -; D gene: -; V gene: TRBV7-9
CDR3 protein: CASIRQGGVQETQYF; CDR3 DNA: TGTGCCAGCATCCGACAGGGGGGGGTTCAAGAGACCCAGTACTTC; CDR3 length: 15; J gene: TRBJ2-5; clone size: many; D gene: TRBD1; V gene: TRBV28
CDR3 protein: CASSPGVSPLHF; CDR3 DNA: TGTGCCAGCAGTCCAGGGGTGTCACCCCTCCACTTT; CDR3 length: 12; J gene: TRBJ1-6; clone size: -; D gene: -; V gene: TRBV6-1
CDR3 protein: CASSFTSGRATYNEQFF; CDR3 DNA: TGTGCCAGCAGCTTTACTAGCGGGAGGGCCACCTACAATGAGCAGTTCTTC; CDR3 length: 17; J gene: TRBJ2-1; clone size: many; D gene: TRBD2; V gene: TRBV11-2
CDR3 protein: CASSHNRGDEKLFF; CDR3 DNA: TGTGCCAGCAGTCATAACAGGGGGGATGAAAAACTGTTTTTT; CDR3 length: 14; J gene: TRBJ1-4; clone size: many; D gene: TRBD1; V gene: TRBV6-1
CDR3 protein: CSAALQDTQYF; CDR3 DNA: TGCAGTGCCGCACTCCAGGATACGCAGTATTTT; CDR3 length: 11; J gene: TRBJ2-3; clone size: -; D gene: -; V gene: TRBV20-1
CDR3 protein: CSARCHGNQPQHF; CDR3 DNA: TGCAGTGCTAGGTGCCATGGGAATCAGCCCCAGCATTTT; CDR3 length: 13; J gene: TRBJ1-5; clone size: -; D gene: -; V gene: TRBV20-1
CDR3 protein: CASSWGTSSSYEQYF; CDR3 DNA: TGTGCCAGCAGTTGGGGGACTAGCAGTTCCTACGAGCAGTACTTC; CDR3 length: 15; J gene: TRBJ2-7; clone size: many; D gene: TRBD2; V gene: TRBV27
CDR3 protein: CASSQWGYAYEQYF; CDR3 DNA: TGTGCCAGCAGCCAATGGGGTTATGCCTACGAGCAGTACTTC; CDR3 length: 14; J gene: TRBJ2-7; clone size: few; D gene: -; V gene: TRBV14
CDR3 protein: CSASPLGAGGTYNEQFF; CDR3 DNA: TGCAGTGCTAGCCCTCTAGGAGCGGGAGGGACCTACAATGAGCAGTTCTTC; CDR3 length: 17; J gene: TRBJ2-1; clone size: few; D gene: TRBD2; V gene: TRBV20-1
CDR3 protein: CASSYSIGGPGGGYTF; CDR3 DNA: TGTGCCAGCAGTTACTCGATCGGTGGGCCAGGTGGTGGCTACACCTTC; CDR3 length: 16; J gene: TRBJ1-2; clone size: few; D gene: -; V gene: TRBV6-5
CDR3 protein: CASSFGHSPLHF; CDR3 DNA: TGTGCCAGCAGTTTCGGGCATTCACCCCTCCACTTT; CDR3 length: 12; J gene: TRBJ1-6; clone size: many; D gene: -; V gene: TRBV12-3/TRBV12-4
CDR3 protein: CASSSYRTEAFF; CDR3 DNA: TGTGCCAGCAGCTCTTATAGGACTGAAGCTTTCTTT; CDR3 length: 12; J gene: TRBJ1-1; clone size: -; D gene: -; V gene: TRBV5-5
CDR3 protein: CSAMGQMSEAFF; CDR3 DNA: TGCAGCGCCATGGGACAGATGAGTGAAGCTTTCTTT; CDR3 length: 12; J gene: TRBJ1-1; clone size: few; D gene: TRBD1; V gene: TRBV29-1
CDR3 protein: CSVEEGLNTEAFF; CDR3 DNA: TGCAGCGTTGAAGAGGGGTTGAACACTGAAGCTTTCTTT; CDR3 length: 13; J gene: TRBJ1-1; clone size: few; D gene: -; V gene: TRBV29-1
CDR3 protein: CSATRDTDTQYF; CDR3 DNA: TGCAGTGCTACAAGAGACACAGATACGCAGTATTTT; CDR3 length: 12; J gene: TRBJ2-3; clone size: many; D gene: -; V gene: TRBV20-1
CDR3 protein: CAICPGPRGTEAFF; CDR3 DNA: TGTGCAATCTGTCCAGGGCCCCGGGGGACTGAAGCTTTCTTT; CDR3 length: 14; J gene: TRBJ1-1; clone size: few; D gene: -; V gene: TRBV6-1
CDR3 protein: CASSLLPGTSGREQFF; CDR3 DNA: TGTGCCAGCAGTCTGTTACCGGGGACTAGCGGGAGGGAGCAGTTCTTC; CDR3 length: 16; J gene: TRBJ2-1; clone size: -; D gene: TRBD2; V gene: TRBV6-1
CDR3 protein: CASSDRGWGTEAFF; CDR3 DNA: TGTGCCAGCAGTGACCGGGGCTGGGGCACTGAAGCTTTCTTT; CDR3 length: 14; J gene: TRBJ1-1; clone size: many; D gene: -; V gene: TRBV6-1